This TCR beta chain was sequenced in a study of control samples from healthy donors and cancer patients. Sequencing used immunoSEQ multiplex PCR; TCRdb keeps in-frame clones, though not all of them. Here the sample spans about 140,000 clones, 91% being singletons. The germline V and J ends were trimmed by 4 bases and 5 bases, with 15 bases remaining between them. In germline, CDR1 is SGHDT, CDR2 YYEEEE. The CDR3 runs to 15 residues. This clonotype was sampled from a young man in good health. Sequencing was done on a sample of blood. The rearrangement uses TRBV5-6 and TRBJ2-2; a weak D match, TRBD2 (6 bases). The CDR3 is CASSGRREGTGELFF. CDR3 DNA: TGTGCCAGCAGCGGGCGGAGGGAAGGAACCGGGGAGCTGTTTTTT.